These 21 T cell receptor beta chains were all obtained from the same sample, sequenced in a study of CD8 T cells in Susac syndrome. RNA amounts of about 0.5 to 1 ug underwent reverse transcription with random hexamers. TCRdb fed the immunoSEQ multiplex PCR reads into MiXCR, producing one record per CDR3 protein. This sample has about 130,000 distinct CDR3 sequences, with 85% to 95% found just once. Sequencing was done on a sample of CD8+ T cells from PBMCs. The origin of the receptors is a human donor with Susac syndrome.

This clonotype was found once. The CDR3 nucleotides are TGCAGCTTGGCGGGGGACCCGAACACTGAAGCTTTCTTT. As protein: CSLAGDPNTEAFF. J is TRBJ1-1 and V is TRBV29-1; possible D gene TRBD1, 5 bases. CDR1 and CDR2 from the germline V gene are SQVTM and ANQGSEA. This CDR3 is built from 13 residues. The V end lost 8 bases, the J end lost 1 base, and 14 bases lay between the germline ends.

The V gene is TRBV3-1, the J gene TRBJ2-7; TRBD1 might be the D (6 bases). CDR1 and CDR2 from the germline V gene are LGHDT and YNNKEL (reference sequence). V shed 0 bases and J shed 3 bases, with 18 bases lying between them. The CDR3 consists of 17 residues. CDR3: CASSQDGQGSAVYEQYF. CDR3 in DNA: TGTGCCAGCAGCCAAGATGGTCAGGGGTCCGCAGTCTACGAGCAGTACTTC.

There are a few counts of this clonotype. The genes are TRBV5-1 and TRBJ2-3, with 9 bases fitting TRBD1. Trimming at V came to 4 bases and at J to 6 bases, leaving 6 bases not matched to a gene. Germline loops: CDR1 SGHRS, CDR2 YFSETQ. CDR3 length: 14 residues. CDR3 in amino acids: CASSRGQGEDTQYF. CDR3 sequence (DNA): TGCGCCAGCAGCCGGGGACAGGGAGAGGATACGCAGTATTTT. Combining the CDR3 with reference TRBV5-1 and TRBJ2-3 gives the whole variable domain KAGVTQTPRYLIKTRGQQVTLSCSPISGHRSVSWYQQTPGQGLQFLFEYFSETQRNKGNFPGRFSGRQFSNSRSEMNVSTLELGDSALYLCASSRGQGEDTQYFGPGTRLTVL.

This chain connects TRBV18 to TRBJ2-1; D unresolved. Trimming shortened V by 4 bases and J by 10 bases, and 14 bases separated the two germline ends. The CDR3 totals 13 residues. Germline loops: CDR1 KGHSH, CDR2 LQKENI. CDR3 sequence (DNA): TGTGCCAGCTCACGGCGAAATTACATCGAGCAGTTCTTC. Residues: CASSRRNYIEQFF.

V and J are TRBV7-2 and TRBJ2-1; 13 bases are a match to TRBD2. J gave up 9 bases and V 6 bases, and 11 bases lay outside the gene matches. Germline loops: CDR1 SGHTA, CDR2 FQGNSA. There are 16 residues in the CDR3. This CDR3 reads CASRSRTSGSFGEQFF. CDR3 nucleotides: TGTGCCAGCAGATCCAGGACTAGCGGGAGTTTCGGTGAGCAGTTCTTC.

The V and J genes are TRBV7-9 and TRBJ1-1; no clear D. The CDR3 runs 16 residues. CDR1 SEHNR and CDR2 FQNEAQ come from the germline V gene (reference sequence). With 0 bases removed from V and 1 base from J, the gap between germline ends came to 12 bases. The CDR3 bases are TGTGCCAGCAGCTTAGCTCCGGACGGTAGGAACACTGAAGCTTTCTTT. Encoded protein: CASSLAPDGRNTEAFF. The whole variable domain, remainder taken from reference TRBV7-9 and TRBJ1-1, is DTGVSQNPRHKITKRGQNVTFRCDPISEHNRLYWYRQTLGQGPEFLTYFQNEAQLEKSRLLSDRFSAERPKGSFSTLEIQRTEQGDSAMYLCASSLAPDGRNTEAFFGQGTRLTVV.

The CDR3 coding sequence is TGTGCCAGCAGCCCCGGGACGGGGCCCACTGAAGCTTTCTTT. Amino acid sequence: CASSPGTGPTEAFF. The chain couples TRBV7-9 to TRBJ1-1; possible D gene TRBD1, 5 bases. The germline V gene has CDR1 SEHNR and CDR2 FQNEAQ (reference sequence). The length of the CDR3 is 14 residues. The V and J ends lost 5 bases and 4 bases respectively, with 14 bases between them.

V gene TRBV9 combines with J gene TRBJ2-1, with 7 bases that match TRBD2. Unmatched junction bases numbered 7, after V lost 4 bases and J lost 9 bases. The CDR3 runs to 13 residues. CDR1 and CDR2 from the germline V gene are SGDLS and YYNGEE. The CDR3 is CASSLMTSPEQFF. The CDR3 nucleotides read TGTGCCAGCAGCCTGATGACTAGCCCTGAGCAGTTCTTC.

V usage is TRBV18 and J usage is TRBJ2-5, with no clear D. CDR3 size: 13 residues. Per germline, CDR1 KGHSH and CDR2 LQKENI. Trimming left V 2 bases short and J 5 bases short, with 9 bases between. CDR3 DNA: TGTGCCAGCTCACCATTTCCCGGGGAGACCCAGTACTTC. Protein product: CASSPFPGETQYF.

The V gene is TRBV20-1, the J gene TRBJ2-7; maybe TRBD1 (6 bases). The V end was cut by 3 bases, the J end by 4 bases, with 10 bases between. Germline values: CDR1 DFQATT, CDR2 SNEGSKA (reference sequence). This CDR3 spans 12 amino acids. This CDR3 is CSASGTFYEQYF. DNA for the CDR3: TGCAGTGCTAGCGGGACATTTTACGAGCAGTACTTC.

This chain connects TRBV2 to TRBJ2-7; D not certain. The V end lost 8 bases, the J end lost 0 bases, and 11 bases lay between the germline ends. Germline CDR1 is SNHLY and CDR2 is FYNNEI. This CDR3 is 13 amino acids long. CDR3 nucleotides: TGTGCCAGCTACAATGGCCCCTCCTACGAGCAGTACTTC. Translation gives CASYNGPSYEQYF.

V gene TRBV4-1 combines with J gene TRBJ1-5; D is perhaps TRBD1 (6 bases). The germline V gene encodes CDR1 MGHRA and CDR2 YSYEKL. The CDR3 runs to 14 residues. The V gene lost 4 bases and the J gene lost 3 bases, with 10 bases spanning the gap. Here the CDR3 DNA reads TGCGCCAGCAGCCTCCGGGACACCAATCAGCCCCAGCATTTT. Translating it yields CASSLRDTNQPQHF.

This clonotype was detected only once. The rearrangement joins TRBV11-2 to TRBJ2-2; D is unresolved. The germline V gene has CDR1 SGHAT and CDR2 FQNNGV. The CDR3 consists of 14 residues. V lost 3 bases, J lost 3 bases, and 8 bases lay in between. The CDR3 loop reads CASSFLDDTGELFF. The CDR3 DNA reads TGTGCCAGCAGCTTTCTCGATGACACCGGGGAGCTGTTTTTT.

V gene TRBV29-1 combines with J gene TRBJ1-1; maybe TRBD1 (5 bases). The V gene lost 7 bases and the J gene lost 0 bases, with 18 bases spanning the gap. The germline V gene has CDR1 SQVTM and CDR2 ANQGSEA. CDR3 size: 15 residues. CDR3 in amino acids: CSALRDGIMNTEAFF. The CDR3 nucleotides read TGCAGCGCGCTCCGGGACGGAATTATGAACACTGAAGCTTTCTTT.

The rearrangement uses TRBV9 and TRBJ2-3, with 14 bases matching TRBD2. The germline gives CDR1 SGDLS, CDR2 YYNGEE. The CDR3 is made up of 20 amino acids. The V and J ends lost 6 bases and 2 bases, in that order; junction bases with no gene match: 17. This chain's CDR3 is CASNPTETVGLAGDTDTQYF. The CDR3 bases are TGTGCCAGCAACCCTACCGAAACAGTGGGACTAGCGGGAGACACAGATACGCAGTATTTT.

V usage is TRBV5-1 and J usage is TRBJ2-7, with D tentatively TRBD1 or TRBD2 (5 bases each). The CDR3 loop spans 14 amino acids. The V gene's germline CDR1 is SGHRS and CDR2 YFSETQ. Deletions cut 4 bases from V and 4 bases from J, with 15 bases between. CDR3 loop: CASSPGTASYEQYF. The DNA of the CDR3 is TGCGCCAGCAGCCCCGGGACGGCGAGTTACGAGCAGTACTTC.

The chain has TRBV27 and TRBJ1-1; D may be TRBD1 (6 bases). The germline gives CDR1 MNHEY, CDR2 SMNVEV (reference sequence). The V and J ends lost 6 bases and 4 bases respectively, with 21 bases between them. The CDR3 runs 16 residues. The CDR3 DNA follows: TGTGCCAGCAGCCCTTCACCCTCGACAGGTCCCACTGAAGCTTTCTTT. Protein product: CASSPSPSTGPTEAFF.

CDR3 amino acids: CASIGTLDTEAFF. In DNA, the CDR3 is TGTGCCAGCATAGGGACGCTGGACACTGAAGCTTTCTTT. The V gene is TRBV6-1, the J gene TRBJ1-1; D is perhaps TRBD1 (5 bases). Germline CDR1 MNHNS, CDR2 SASEGT. CDR3 length: 13 residues. The V gene lost 7 bases and the J gene lost 3 bases, with 12 bases spanning the gap.

The chain recombines TRBV27 with TRBJ2-2; 10 nucleotides match TRBD2. Germline trimming cut 3 bases from V and 6 bases from J; bases unmatched to any gene: 4. Germline CDR1 reads MNHEY; CDR2 reads SMNVEV (reference sequence). CDR3 length: 15 residues. The CDR3 here is CASSFLAGAAGELFF. The CDR3 bases are TGTGCCAGCAGTTTTCTAGCGGGAGCTGCCGGGGAGCTGTTTTTT.

CDR3: CASSVGGTGDSGGYTF. In nucleotides, the CDR3 is TGTGCCAGCAGCGTAGGTGGGACAGGGGATTCAGGCGGCTACACCTTC. The V call is TRBV9, the J call TRBJ1-2; 10 bases agree with TRBD1. V lost 0 bases to trimming and J lost 8 bases; unmatched junction nucleotides: 10. CDR1 and CDR2 (germline): SGDLS, YYNGEE. The CDR3 loop spans 16 amino acids. The entire variable domain, with the rest obtained from reference TRBV9 and TRBJ1-2, is as follows: DSGVTQTPKHLITATGQRVTLRCSPRSGDLSVYWYQQSLDQGLQFLIQYYNGEERAKGNILERFSAQQFPDLHSELNLSSLELGDSALYFCASSVGGTGDSGGYTFGSGTRLTVV.

The V gene is TRBV11-2, the J gene TRBJ1-4, with D perhaps TRBD1 (5 bases). Germline CDR1 is SGHAT and CDR2 is FQNNGV. Trimming stripped 1 base from V and 7 bases from J, with 13 bases between. The CDR3 runs 15 residues. The CDR3 loop is CASSLGGGAGEKLFF. The CDR3 coding sequence is TGTGCCAGCAGCTTAGGGGGGGGAGCGGGTGAAAAACTGTTTTTT.